A single sample gave rise to the 10 T cell receptor beta chains below, sequenced in a study of blood T cells in healthy people across ages. A second roughly 7 to 12 cycle PCR used barcoded and J-beta primers. One entry per CDR3 protein results from TCRdb running MiXCR on the 5' RACE reads. The sample holds about 1,400,000 distinct CDR3 sequences, around 55% seen once. Sequencing used blood. The source of these receptors is a man younger than 35 in good health.

The CDR3 reads CASSFGTGGYTF. The DNA for the CDR3 is TGTGCCAGCAGTTTCGGGACGGGTGGCTACACCTTC. The J gene is TRBJ1-2, the V gene TRBV9; a weak D match, TRBD1 (5 bases). The CDR3 sequence is 12 residues long. The V end lost 5 bases, the J end lost 7 bases, and 12 bases lay between the germline ends. CDR1 and CDR2 (germline): SGDLS, YYNGEE.

The V call is TRBV7-2, the J call TRBJ2-2, with TRBD2 matching 8 bases. With 2 bases clipped from V and 5 bases from J, the junction kept 7 bases outside the gene matches. This CDR3 comprises 16 residues. The germline CDR1 and CDR2 sequences are SGHTA and FQGNSA. The CDR3 reads CASSLLGLAITGELFF. In nucleotides, the CDR3 is TGTGCCAGCAGCTTATTAGGACTAGCTATAACCGGGGAGCTGTTTTTT.

V gene TRBV24-1 combines with J gene TRBJ2-3; no clear D. Germline CDR1 is KGHDR and CDR2 is SFDVKD. Trimming removed 1 base from V and 0 bases from J, with 7 bases in between. There are 15 residues in the CDR3. CDR3 in amino acids: CATSDLAVSTDTQYF. The DNA for the CDR3 is TGTGCCACCAGTGATTTAGCAGTCAGCACAGATACGCAGTATTTT.

In DNA form, the CDR3 reads TGTGCCAGCAGTGAAGGGGTGGGAAGAGATACGCAGTATTTT. Amino acid sequence: CASSEGVGRDTQYF. The genes are TRBV25-1 and TRBJ2-3; D uncertain. CDR3 length equals 14 residues. V lost 2 bases and J lost 5, with 11 bases in between. Germline V gives CDR1 MGHDK, CDR2 SYGVNS.

This clonotype occurred a few times. The V gene is TRBV4-2, the J gene TRBJ2-3; 11 bases are a match to TRBD2. The CDR3 consists of 17 residues. Germline V gene sequence: CDR1 LGHNA, CDR2 YNFKEQ. J gave up 7 bases and V 0 bases, and 9 bases lay outside the gene matches. CDR3 DNA: TGTGCCAGCAGCCAAGAAACTAGCGGGGGTGGGGCATATACGCAGTATTTT. Its protein product is CASSQETSGGGAYTQYF.

The V call is TRBV15, the J call TRBJ2-3; no reliable D call. The CDR3 has 13 residues. CDR1 is LNHNV, CDR2 YYDKDF, per germline (reference sequence). The V gene lost 3 bases and the J gene lost 1 base, with 5 bases spanning the gap. In DNA form, the CDR3 reads TGTGCCACCAGCAGCCCTCGCACAGATACGCAGTATTTT. It encodes CATSSPRTDTQYF.

The chain couples TRBV4-2 to TRBJ1-4; D is ambiguous. Trimming took off 0 bases at V and 4 bases at J, with 3 bases between the two ends. The CDR3 runs to 13 residues. In germline, CDR1 is LGHNA, CDR2 YNFKEQ. CDR3 loop: CASSQDHNEKLFF. The CDR3 nucleotides read TGTGCCAGCAGCCAAGATCATAATGAAAAACTGTTTTTT.

The rearrangement uses TRBV20-1 and TRBJ2-7, with 14 bases fitting TRBD2. The V segment lost 6 bases and the J segment 4 bases; nucleotides outside the gene matches: 5. The CDR3 loop spans 14 amino acids. Germline values: CDR1 DFQATT, CDR2 SNEGSKA (reference sequence). CDR3 amino acids: CSAQGTSGGYEQYF. CDR3 sequence (DNA): TGCAGTGCCCAAGGGACTAGCGGGGGATACGAGCAGTACTTC.

This clonotype has just a few counts. The chain is built from TRBV7-9 and TRBJ2-1; 10 bases are shared with TRBD2. J was trimmed by 13 bases and V by 3 bases; bases with no gene match: 3. Germline assignment: CDR1 SEHNR and CDR2 FQNEAQ (reference sequence). The CDR3 totals 12 residues. CDR3 DNA: TGTGCCAGCAGCTTTAGCGGGAGGCATCAGTTCTTC. Translated: CASSFSGRHQFF.

The chain links TRBV4-2 to TRBJ2-7, with D perhaps given as TRBD1 or TRBD2 (5 bases each). This CDR3 contains 15 residues. Per germline, CDR1 LGHNA and CDR2 YNFKEQ. Between the trimmed V and J ends, which lost 2 bases and 2 bases, there was a span of 13 bases. The CDR3 protein is CASSQPGTAAYEQYF. The DNA of the CDR3 is TGTGCCAGCAGCCAACCCGGGACCGCTGCCTACGAGCAGTACTTC.